Listed here is a single T cell receptor beta chain. Authors' processing steps: Nucleated cell number was recorded as an estimate derived from reference gene primer amplification. Measured with immunoSEQ multiplex PCR; TCRdb has only the in-frame clones, and not every one. V and J calls and clone size follow that table, whereas D and trimming were derived from the DNA. The data hold more than 60,000 clones, with about 74% observed a single time. This sample stems from a study of blood T cell repertoires in COVID-19. Background on the study: Material from acute and convalescent COVID-19 was sourced from the United States, Italy and Spain. In each case, the material was cDNA or gDNA derived from T cells, B-cell-depleted T cells, or PBMCs.

This CDR3 contains 13 residues. Per germline, CDR1 MNHNS and CDR2 SASEGT. V lost 3 bases to trimming and J lost 7 bases, with 10 bases between them. The chain joins TRBV6-1 to TRBJ1-5, with no clear D. Sequencing was done on a sample of peripheral blood. The source is a human donor with acute or convalescent COVID-19. The donor label of this sample is uncertain. The CDR3 spells CASSDRNRQPQHF. The CDR3 region has the DNA TGTGCCAGCAGTGATCGAAATAGACAGCCCCAGCATTTT.